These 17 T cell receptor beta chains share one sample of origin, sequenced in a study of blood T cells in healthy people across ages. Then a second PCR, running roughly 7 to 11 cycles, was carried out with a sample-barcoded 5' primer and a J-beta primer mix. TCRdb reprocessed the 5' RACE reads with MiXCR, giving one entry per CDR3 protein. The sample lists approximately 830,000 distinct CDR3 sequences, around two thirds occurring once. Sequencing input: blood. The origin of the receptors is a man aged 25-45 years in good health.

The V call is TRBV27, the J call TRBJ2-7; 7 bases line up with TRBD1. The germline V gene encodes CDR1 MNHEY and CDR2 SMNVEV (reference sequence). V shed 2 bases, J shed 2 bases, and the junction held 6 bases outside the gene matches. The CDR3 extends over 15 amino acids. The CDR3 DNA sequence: TGTGCCAGCAGTTTAACCCCGGACAGGACCTACGAGCAGTACTTC. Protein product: CASSLTPDRTYEQYF.

Here the CDR3 DNA reads TGTGCCAGCAGCTTCGGCAGGGGGCCAGGGGGGAACACCGGGGAGCTGTTTTTT. Translated, it gives CASSFGRGPGGNTGELFF. The chain joins TRBV11-2 to TRBJ2-2; the match to TRBD1 covers 8 bases. The CDR3 runs 18 residues. Germline CDR1 reads SGHAT; CDR2 reads FQNNGV. The J segment lost 1 base and the V segment lost 3 bases, leaving 10 bases of the junction unmatched.

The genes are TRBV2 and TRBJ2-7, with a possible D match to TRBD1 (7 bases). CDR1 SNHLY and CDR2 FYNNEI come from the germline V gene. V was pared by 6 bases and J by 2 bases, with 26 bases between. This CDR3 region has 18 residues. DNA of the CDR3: TGTGCCAGCAGCCGCGACAGGGAGGTGACATCGAACCCCTACGAGCAGTACTTC. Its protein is CASSRDREVTSNPYEQYF.

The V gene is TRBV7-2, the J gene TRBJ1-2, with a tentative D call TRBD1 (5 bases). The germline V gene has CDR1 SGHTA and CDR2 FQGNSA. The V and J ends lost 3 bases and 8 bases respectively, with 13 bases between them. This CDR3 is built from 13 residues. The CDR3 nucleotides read TGTGCCAGCAGCTTCTCAGGGTCGGACGGCTACACCTTC. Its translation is CASSFSGSDGYTF.

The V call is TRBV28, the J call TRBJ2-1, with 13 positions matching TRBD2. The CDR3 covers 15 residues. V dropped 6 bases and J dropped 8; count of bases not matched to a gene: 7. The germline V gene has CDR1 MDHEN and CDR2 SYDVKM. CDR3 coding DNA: TGTGCCAGCAGCCCTAGGACTAGCGGGGGCTATGAGCAGTTCTTC. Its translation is CASSPRTSGGYEQFF.

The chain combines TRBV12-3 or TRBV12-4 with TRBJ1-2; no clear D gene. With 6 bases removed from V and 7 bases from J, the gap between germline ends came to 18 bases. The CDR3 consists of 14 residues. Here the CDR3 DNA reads TGTGCCAGCAGCCCCCCCGTCGGGCGCATTGGCTACACCTTC. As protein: CASSPPVGRIGYTF.

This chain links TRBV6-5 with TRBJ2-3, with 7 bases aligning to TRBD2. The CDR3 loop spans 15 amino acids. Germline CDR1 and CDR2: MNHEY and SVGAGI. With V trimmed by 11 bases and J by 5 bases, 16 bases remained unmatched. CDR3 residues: CAVSSGAGSGDTQYF. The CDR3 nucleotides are TGTGCCGTCTCAAGCGGGGCAGGGAGTGGAGATACGCAGTATTTT.

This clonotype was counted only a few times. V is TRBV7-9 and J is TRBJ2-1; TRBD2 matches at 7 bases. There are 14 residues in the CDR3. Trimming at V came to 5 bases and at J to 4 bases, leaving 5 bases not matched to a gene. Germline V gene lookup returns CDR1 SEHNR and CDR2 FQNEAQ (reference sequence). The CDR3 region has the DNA TGTGCCAGCAGCCGGGGGGATTCGTACAATGAGCAGTTCTTC. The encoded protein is CASSRGDSYNEQFF.

The CDR3 DNA reads as TGTGCCAGCAGCCCGGAGGCCTTCTCCTACAATGAGCAGTTCTTC. It translates to CASSPEAFSYNEQFF. The V gene is TRBV5-5, the J gene TRBJ2-1; D is perhaps TRBD2 (5 bases). V was pared by 4 bases and J by 0 bases, with 11 bases between. CDR1 SGHKS and CDR2 YYEKEE come from the germline V gene (reference sequence). The CDR3 length is 15 residues.

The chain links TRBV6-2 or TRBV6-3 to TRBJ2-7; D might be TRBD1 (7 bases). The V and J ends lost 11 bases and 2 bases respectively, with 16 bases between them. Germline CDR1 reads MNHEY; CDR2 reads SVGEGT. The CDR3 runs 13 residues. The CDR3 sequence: CAAGPGQTYEQYF. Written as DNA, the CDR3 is TGTGCCGCGGGACCGGGACAGACCTACGAGCAGTACTTC.

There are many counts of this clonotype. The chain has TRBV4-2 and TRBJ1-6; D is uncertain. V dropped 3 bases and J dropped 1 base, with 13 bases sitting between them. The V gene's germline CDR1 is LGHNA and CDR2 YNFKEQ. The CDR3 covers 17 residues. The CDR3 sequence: CASSQSSSGSYNSPLHF. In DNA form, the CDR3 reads TGTGCCAGCAGCCAGTCTTCATCGGGTTCCTATAATTCACCCCTCCACTTT.

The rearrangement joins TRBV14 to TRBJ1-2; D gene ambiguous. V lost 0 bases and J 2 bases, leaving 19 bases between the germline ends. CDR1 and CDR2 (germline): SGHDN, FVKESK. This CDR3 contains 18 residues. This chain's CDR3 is CASSQDGPDRKLNYGYTF. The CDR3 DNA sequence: TGTGCCAGCAGCCAAGACGGGCCCGATAGAAAACTGAACTATGGCTACACCTTC.

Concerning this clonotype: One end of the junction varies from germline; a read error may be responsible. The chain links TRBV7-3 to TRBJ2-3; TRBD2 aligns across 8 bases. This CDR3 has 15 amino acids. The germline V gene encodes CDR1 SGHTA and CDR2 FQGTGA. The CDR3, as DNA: TGTGCCAGCAGCCCGGGCGGGGGGCTAGGAGATGCGCAGTATTTT. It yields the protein CASSPGGGLGDAQYF.

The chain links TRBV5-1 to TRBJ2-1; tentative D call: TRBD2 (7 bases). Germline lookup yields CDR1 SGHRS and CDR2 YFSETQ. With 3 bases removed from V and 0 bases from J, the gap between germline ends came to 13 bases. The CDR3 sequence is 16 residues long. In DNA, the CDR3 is TGCGCCAGCAGCTGGGGGGCTAGCGGCTCCTACAATGAGCAGTTCTTC. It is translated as CASSWGASGSYNEQFF.

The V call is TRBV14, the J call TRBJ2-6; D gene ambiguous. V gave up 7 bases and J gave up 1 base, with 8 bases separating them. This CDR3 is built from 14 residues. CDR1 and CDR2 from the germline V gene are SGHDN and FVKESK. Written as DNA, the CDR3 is TGTGCCAGCATCCGCCAGTCTGGGGCCAACGTCCTGACTTTC. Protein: CASIRQSGANVLTF. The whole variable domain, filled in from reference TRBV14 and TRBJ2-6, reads EAGVTQFPSHSVIEKGQTVTLRCDPISGHDNLYWYRRVMGKEIKFLLHFVKESKQDESGMPNNRFLAERTGGTYSTLKVQPAELEDSGVYFCASIRQSGANVLTFGAGSRLTVL.

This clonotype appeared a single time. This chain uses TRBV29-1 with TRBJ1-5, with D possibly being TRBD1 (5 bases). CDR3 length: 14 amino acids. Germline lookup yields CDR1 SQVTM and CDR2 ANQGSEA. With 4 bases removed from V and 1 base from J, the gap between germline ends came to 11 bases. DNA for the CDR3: TGCAGCGTTGCCCGCGGGGACAGCAATCAGCCCCAGCATTTT. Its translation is CSVARGDSNQPQHF.

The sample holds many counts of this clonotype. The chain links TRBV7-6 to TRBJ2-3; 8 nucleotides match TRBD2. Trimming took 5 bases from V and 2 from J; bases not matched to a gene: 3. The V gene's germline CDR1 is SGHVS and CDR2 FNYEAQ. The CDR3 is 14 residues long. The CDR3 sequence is CASSQGLATDTQYF. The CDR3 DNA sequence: TGTGCCAGCAGCCAAGGACTAGCCACAGATACGCAGTATTTT.